The T cell receptor beta chain under discussion was sequenced for a study of CD8 T cells in ankylosing spondylitis. Study-level points and caveats: Within peripheral blood, clones linked to disease were CD8+ and relatively rare. In ankylosing spondylitis blood, a motif of fewer than 10 highly homologous TCR beta variants appeared characteristic.

Turning to this clonotype: Its target is unknown.

One entry per CDR3 protein, called by TCRdb with MiXCR from the 5' RACE reads. The sample includes just over 150,000 distinct CDR3 sequences, 18% of them seen just once. The CDR3 extends over 11 amino acids. V lost 6 bases and J lost 10, with 10 bases in between. Germline V CDR1 and CDR2: MDHEN, SYDVKM. Sequencing was done on a sample of blood, either unsorted or a sorted T cell fraction (not recorded which). This receptor was taken from a male donor with ankylosing spondylitis or in good health (not recorded which). J is TRBJ2-1 and V is TRBV28; the D is unclear. This CDR3 is CASSLGREQFF. As DNA, the CDR3 is TGTGCCAGCAGCCTCGGTAGGGAGCAGTTCTTC.